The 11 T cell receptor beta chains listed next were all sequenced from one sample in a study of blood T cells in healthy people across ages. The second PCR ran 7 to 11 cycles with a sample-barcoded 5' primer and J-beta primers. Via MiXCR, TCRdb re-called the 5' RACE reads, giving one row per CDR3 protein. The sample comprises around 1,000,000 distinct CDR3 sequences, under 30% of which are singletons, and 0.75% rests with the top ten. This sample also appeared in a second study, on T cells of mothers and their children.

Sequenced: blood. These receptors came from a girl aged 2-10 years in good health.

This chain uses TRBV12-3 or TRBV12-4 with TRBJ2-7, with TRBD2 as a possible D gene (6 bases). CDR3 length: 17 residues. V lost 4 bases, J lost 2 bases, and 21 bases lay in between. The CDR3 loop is CASSSLGSEGTPYEQYF. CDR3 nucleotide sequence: TGTGCCAGCAGTTCCTTGGGATCGGAGGGTACCCCCTACGAGCAGTACTTC.

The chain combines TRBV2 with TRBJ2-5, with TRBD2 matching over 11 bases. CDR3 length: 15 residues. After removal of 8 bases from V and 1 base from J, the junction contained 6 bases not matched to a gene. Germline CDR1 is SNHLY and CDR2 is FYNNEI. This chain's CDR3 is CASWPGTSGQETQYF. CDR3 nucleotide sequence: TGTGCCAGCTGGCCCGGGACTAGCGGCCAAGAGACCCAGTACTTC.

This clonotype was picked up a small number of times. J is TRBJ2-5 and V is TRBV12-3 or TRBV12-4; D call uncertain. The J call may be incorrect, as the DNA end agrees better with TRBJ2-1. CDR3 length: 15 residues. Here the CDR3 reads CASSPSLIRFGKQFF. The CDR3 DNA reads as TGTGCCAGCAGCCCCTCCCTAATAAGATTTGGCAAGCAGTTCTTC.

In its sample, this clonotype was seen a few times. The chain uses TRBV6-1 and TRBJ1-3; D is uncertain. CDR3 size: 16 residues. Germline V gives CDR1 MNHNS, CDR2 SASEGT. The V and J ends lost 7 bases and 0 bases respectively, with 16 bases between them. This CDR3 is CASTVDHRSSGNTIYF. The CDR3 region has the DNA TGTGCCAGCACTGTAGACCATAGGAGCTCTGGAAACACCATATATTTT.

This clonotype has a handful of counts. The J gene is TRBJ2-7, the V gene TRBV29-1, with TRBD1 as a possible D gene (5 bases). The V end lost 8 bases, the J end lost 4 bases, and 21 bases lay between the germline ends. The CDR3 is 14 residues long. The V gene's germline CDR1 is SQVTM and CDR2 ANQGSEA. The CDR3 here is CSFRGPGFRYEQYF. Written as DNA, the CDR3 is TGCAGCTTTAGGGGTCCTGGATTTCGGTACGAGCAGTACTTC.

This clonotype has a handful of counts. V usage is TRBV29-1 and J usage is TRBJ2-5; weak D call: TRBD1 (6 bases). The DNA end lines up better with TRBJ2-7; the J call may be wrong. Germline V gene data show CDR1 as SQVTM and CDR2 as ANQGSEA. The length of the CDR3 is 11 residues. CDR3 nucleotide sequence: TGCAGCGTTAAAAGGGGGAACGAGCAGTACTTC. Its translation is CSVKRGNEQYF.

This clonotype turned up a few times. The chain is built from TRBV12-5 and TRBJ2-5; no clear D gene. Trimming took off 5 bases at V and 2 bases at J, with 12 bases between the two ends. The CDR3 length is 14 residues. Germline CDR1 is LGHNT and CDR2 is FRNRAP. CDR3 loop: CASGPDDWQETQYF. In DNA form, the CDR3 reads TGTGCTAGTGGTCCGGACGACTGGCAAGAGACCCAGTACTTC.

CDR3 in amino acids: CASSDRPFGEQYF. CDR3 in DNA: TGTGCCAGCAGTGACAGGCCGTTTGGTGAGCAGTACTTC. The gene calls are TRBV6-4 and TRBJ2-1; unclear D gene. Judging by the DNA end, TRBJ2-7 fits better; the J call may be wrong. The CDR3 is 13 amino acids. Germline CDR1 and CDR2: MRHNA and SNTAGT.

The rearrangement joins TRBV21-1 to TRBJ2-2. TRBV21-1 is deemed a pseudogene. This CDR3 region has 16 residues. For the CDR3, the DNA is TGTGCCAGCAGCTCCCACACAGCTACCAGCATATGGGAGCTGTTTTTT. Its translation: CASSSHTATSIWELFF.

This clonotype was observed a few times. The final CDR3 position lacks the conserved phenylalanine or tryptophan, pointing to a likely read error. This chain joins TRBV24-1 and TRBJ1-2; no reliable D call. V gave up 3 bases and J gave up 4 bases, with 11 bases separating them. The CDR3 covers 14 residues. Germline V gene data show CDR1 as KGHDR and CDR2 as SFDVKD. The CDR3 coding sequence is TGTGCCACCAGTGATGACCGAAGGGTCTATGGCTACACCGTC. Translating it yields CATSDDRRVYGYTV.

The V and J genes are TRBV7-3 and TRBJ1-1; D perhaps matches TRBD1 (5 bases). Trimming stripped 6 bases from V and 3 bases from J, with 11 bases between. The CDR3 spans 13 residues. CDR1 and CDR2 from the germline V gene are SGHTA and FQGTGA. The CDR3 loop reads CASSYDSDTEAFF. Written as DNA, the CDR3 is TGTGCCAGCAGTTACGACAGCGACACTGAAGCTTTCTTT.